This record concerns one T cell receptor (beta chain) sequence. Measured with immunoSEQ multiplex PCR; TCRdb has only the in-frame clones, and not every one. The data hold 100,000 to 150,000 clones, with 80% to 95% observed a single time. This sample is drawn from a study of control samples from healthy donors and cancer patients. Per the germline V gene, CDR1 is SGDLS and CDR2 is YYNGEE. V lost 4 bases, J lost 0 bases, and 11 bases lay in between. The CDR3 loop spans 15 amino acids. The chain carries TRBV9 and TRBJ2-1, with D possibly TRBD2 on 6 matching bases. This receptor was taken from a man aged 18 to 29 in good health. What was sequenced was blood. The CDR3 DNA is TGTGCCAGCAGCACGGACGGGAGCTCCTACAATGAGCAGTTCTTC. Its protein is CASSTDGSSYNEQFF.